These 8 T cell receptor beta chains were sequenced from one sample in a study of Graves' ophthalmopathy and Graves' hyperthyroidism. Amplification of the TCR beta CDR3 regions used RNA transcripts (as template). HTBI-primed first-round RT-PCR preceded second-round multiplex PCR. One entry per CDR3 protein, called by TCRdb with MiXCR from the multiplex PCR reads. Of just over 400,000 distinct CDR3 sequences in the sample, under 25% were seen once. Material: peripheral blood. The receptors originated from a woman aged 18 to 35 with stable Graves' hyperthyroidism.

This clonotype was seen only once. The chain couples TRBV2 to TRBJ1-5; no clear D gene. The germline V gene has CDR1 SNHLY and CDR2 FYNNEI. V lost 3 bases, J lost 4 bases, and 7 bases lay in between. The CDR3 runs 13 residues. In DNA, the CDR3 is TGTGCCAGCAGTGAGACGCTTAATCAGCCCCAGCATTTT. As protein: CASSETLNQPQHF. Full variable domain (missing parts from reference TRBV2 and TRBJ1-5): EPEVTQTPSHQVTQMGQEVILRCVPISNHLYFYWYRQILGQKVEFLVSFYNNEISEKSEIFDDQFSVERPDGSNFTLKIRSTKLEDSAMYFCASSETLNQPQHFGDGTRLSIL.

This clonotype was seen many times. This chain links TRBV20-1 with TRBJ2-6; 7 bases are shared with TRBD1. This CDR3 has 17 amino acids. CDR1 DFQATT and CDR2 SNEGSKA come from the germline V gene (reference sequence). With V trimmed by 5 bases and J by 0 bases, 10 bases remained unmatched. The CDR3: CSALRAGGFSGANVLTF. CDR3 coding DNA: TGCAGTGCTTTGAGGGCAGGGGGATTCTCTGGGGCCAACGTCCTGACTTTC.

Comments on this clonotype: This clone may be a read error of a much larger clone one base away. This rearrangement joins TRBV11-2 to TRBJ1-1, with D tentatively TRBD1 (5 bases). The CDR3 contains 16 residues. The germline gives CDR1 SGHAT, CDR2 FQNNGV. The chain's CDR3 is CASRQGKGRLNTEALF. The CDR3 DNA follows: TGTGCCAGCAGGCAAGGCAAGGGGCGCTTGAACACTGAAGCTTTATTT.

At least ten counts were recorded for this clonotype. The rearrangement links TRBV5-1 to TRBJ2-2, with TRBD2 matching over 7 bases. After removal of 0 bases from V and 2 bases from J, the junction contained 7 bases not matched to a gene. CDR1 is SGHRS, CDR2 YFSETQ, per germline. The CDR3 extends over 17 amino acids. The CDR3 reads CASSLDPSGVNTGELFF. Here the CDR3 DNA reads TGCGCCAGCAGCTTGGATCCTAGCGGAGTAAACACCGGGGAGCTGTTTTTT.

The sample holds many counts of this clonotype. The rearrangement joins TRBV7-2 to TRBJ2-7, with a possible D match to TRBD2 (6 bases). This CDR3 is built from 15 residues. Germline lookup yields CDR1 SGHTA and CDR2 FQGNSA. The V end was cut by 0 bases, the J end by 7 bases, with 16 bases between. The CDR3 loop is CASSLALAQSREQYF. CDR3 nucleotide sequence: TGTGCCAGCAGCTTAGCGCTAGCGCAATCGCGGGAGCAGTACTTC.

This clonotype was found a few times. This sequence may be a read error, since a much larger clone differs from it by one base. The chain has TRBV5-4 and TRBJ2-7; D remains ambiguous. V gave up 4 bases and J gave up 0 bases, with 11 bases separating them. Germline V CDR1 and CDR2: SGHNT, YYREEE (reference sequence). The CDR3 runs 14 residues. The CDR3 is CASSQGPGSYEQYV. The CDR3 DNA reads TGTGCCAGCAGCCAAGGACCTGGCTCCTACGAGCAGTACGTC.

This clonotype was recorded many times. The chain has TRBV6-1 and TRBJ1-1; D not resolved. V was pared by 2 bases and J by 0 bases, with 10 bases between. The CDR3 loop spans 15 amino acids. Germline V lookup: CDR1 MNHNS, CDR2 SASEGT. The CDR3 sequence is CASSELGVMNTEAFF. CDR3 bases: TGTGCCAGCAGTGAACTTGGAGTCATGAACACTGAAGCTTTCTTT.

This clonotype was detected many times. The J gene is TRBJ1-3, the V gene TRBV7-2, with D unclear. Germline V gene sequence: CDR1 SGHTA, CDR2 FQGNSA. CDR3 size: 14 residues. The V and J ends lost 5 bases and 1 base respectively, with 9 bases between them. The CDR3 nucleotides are TGTGCCAGCAGCCGGAGGTCTTCTGGAAACACCATATATTTT. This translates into CASSRRSSGNTIYF. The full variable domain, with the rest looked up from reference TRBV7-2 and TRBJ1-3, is GAGVSQSPSNKVTEKGKDVELRCDPISGHTALYWYRQSLGQGLEFLIYFQGNSAPDKSGLPSDRFSAERTGGSVSTLTIQRTQQEDSAVYLCASSRRSSGNTIYFGEGSWLTVV.